Detailed here is one T cell receptor (beta chain). The data were taken from a study of cytomegalovirus exposure and HLA in healthy donors. Primers: 60 Vbeta forward and 13 Jbeta reverse. Data came from immunoSEQ multiplex PCR; TCRdb stores just in-frame clones and leaves some out. The table includes around 200,000 clones, approximately 80% detected once. This CDR3 contains 15 residues. Germline CDR1 reads SGHNT; CDR2 reads YENEEA. V lost 5 bases to trimming and J lost 6 bases; unmatched junction nucleotides: 9. The source of this sequence is a man aged 40-55 years in good health and CMV-seronegative. Sequenced sample: PBMCs. The chain couples TRBV11-3 to TRBJ2-1, with 8 positions matching TRBD2. CDR3 nucleotides: TGTGCCAGCAGCCCCTGGAGCGGGAGCGGCAATGAGCAGTTCTTC. Translated, it gives CASSPWSGSGNEQFF.